These 2 T cell receptor beta chains were sequenced from one sample in a study of neoadjuvant anti-PD-1 for oral cavity cancer. Time point noted: after neoadjuvant nivolumab, at surgical resection. Repertoires were generated with immunoSEQ multiplex PCR, while TCRdb's copy carries only in-frame clones and drops some. The sample holds about 72,000 clones, about 88% seen once. The sample was PBMCs, taken after nivolumab (anti-PD-1) treatment. The receptors shown here come from a person between 40 and 85 years old with oral cavity squamous cell carcinoma.

This chain links TRBV6-1 with TRBJ1-2; D is unclear. V lost 2 bases to trimming and J lost 8 bases, with 12 bases between them. Germline CDR1 MNHNS, CDR2 SASEGT. The CDR3 consists of 13 residues. The CDR3 DNA reads as TGTGCCAGCAGTGAACGTGGGGTCGAGGGCTACACCTTC. Residues: CASSERGVEGYTF.

This chain uses TRBV6-1 with TRBJ2-7; 8 bases agree with TRBD2. The CDR3 consists of 14 residues. Per the germline V gene, CDR1 is MNHNS and CDR2 is SASEGT. V was clipped by 8 bases and J by 2 bases; unmatched bases: 8. The CDR3 coding sequence is TGTGCCAGCTCTCTAGCGGGCCTCACCTACGAGCAGTACTTC. Translated, it gives CASSLAGLTYEQYF.